The 18 T cell receptor beta chains below were found in one sample sequenced in a study of blood T cell repertoires in COVID-19. Data came from immunoSEQ multiplex PCR; TCRdb stores just in-frame clones and leaves some out. Among 190,000 or so clones, around 87% were seen once, and the ten largest hold around 3%. Material for sequencing was peripheral blood. The source is a man aged 35 to 55 with active or convalescent COVID-19.

The chain joins TRBV6-6 to TRBJ1-5, with D maybe TRBD1 (6 bases). V was cut by 3 bases and J by 1 base, with 13 bases left in between. Germline lookup yields CDR1 MNHNY and CDR2 SVGAGI (reference sequence). The CDR3 spans 16 residues. The CDR3 nucleotides read TGTGCCAGCAGTTATAACGGGGGGCCCAGCAATCAGCCCCAGCATTTT. This gives the protein CASSYNGGPSNQPQHF.

The sample holds many counts of this clone. The chain combines TRBV19 with TRBJ1-6, with 8 bases that match TRBD1. J was trimmed by 8 bases and V by 9 bases; bases with no gene match: 15. CDR3 length: 16 amino acids. The germline CDR1 and CDR2 sequences are LNHDA and SQIVND (reference sequence). In DNA form, the CDR3 reads TGTGCCAGCAAATCCCCGCGAGCAGGGGGCCATTCACCCCTCCACTTT. This encodes CASKSPRAGGHSPLHF.

The chain combines TRBV12-3 or TRBV12-4 with TRBJ1-1; no firm D call. The CDR3 contains 12 residues. The V gene lost 4 bases and the J gene lost 7 bases, with 10 bases spanning the gap. The CDR3: CASSYSRGEAFF. The CDR3 DNA sequence: TGTGCCAGCAGTTACAGCCGGGGTGAAGCTTTCTTT.

Many counts were recorded for this clone. CDR3 sequence reads: CASSRGRRNTEAFF. As DNA, the CDR3 is TGTGCCAGCAGCCGGGGGCGAAGGAACACTGAAGCTTTCTTT. The rearrangement links TRBV3-1 (or the pseudogene TRBV3-2) to TRBJ1-1; D perhaps matches TRBD1 (6 bases). V gave up 4 bases and J gave up 1 base, with 10 bases separating them. This CDR3 region has 14 residues. Germline CDR1 and CDR2: LGHDT and YNNKEL (reference sequence).

The J gene is TRBJ1-2, the V gene TRBV6-1; D uncertain. Germline V gene data show CDR1 as MNHNS and CDR2 as SASEGT. CDR3 length: 15 amino acids. The V and J ends lost 0 bases and 0 bases respectively, with 8 bases between them. CDR3 region: CASSEAIPANYGYTF. For the CDR3, the DNA is TGTGCCAGCAGTGAAGCTATCCCGGCTAACTATGGCTACACCTTC.

V gene TRBV18 combines with J gene TRBJ1-1; 7 bases align to TRBD1. Per the germline V gene, CDR1 is KGHSH and CDR2 is LQKENI. The CDR3 runs 15 residues. V shed 6 bases and J 1 base; nucleotides not matched to a gene: 8. CDR3 DNA: TGTGCCAGCTCCCCCCAGGGGGTTCGGAACACTGAAGCTTTCTTT. Its translation is CASSPQGVRNTEAFF.

The rearrangement joins TRBV19 to TRBJ2-7; D possibly corresponds to TRBD1 (5 bases). With 0 bases removed from V and 3 bases from J, the gap between germline ends came to 12 bases. This CDR3 is 15 amino acids long. CDR1 is LNHDA and CDR2 is SQIVND in the germline V gene (reference sequence). CDR3 sequence: CASSIEVGRVYEQYF. CDR3 DNA sequence: TGTGCCAGTAGTATAGAGGTCGGCAGGGTCTACGAGCAGTACTTC.

The chain links TRBV4-1 to TRBJ1-5, with D uncertain. CDR1 and CDR2 (germline): MGHRA, YSYEKL. The CDR3 has 15 residues. V was shortened by 0 bases and J by 6 bases, with 12 bases between the two germline ends. The CDR3 protein is CASSQEGGGSQPQHF. CDR3 DNA: TGCGCCAGCAGCCAAGAGGGCGGAGGGAGTCAGCCCCAGCATTTT.

The CDR3 DNA reads TGTGCCAGCAGGCCTCTGGACTCAGACTCGGCGCCAGCTTTCTTT. Its translation is CASRPLDSDSAPAFF. The J gene is TRBJ1-1, the V gene TRBV2; D unresolved. V lost 6 bases and J 10 bases, leaving 24 bases between the germline ends. The CDR3 loop spans 15 amino acids. From germline, CDR1 is SNHLY and CDR2 FYNNEI.

This clone was picked up one time. This sequence joins TRBV6-2 or TRBV6-3 and TRBJ1-5; D not resolved. Germline lookup yields CDR1 MNHEY and CDR2 SVGEGT. CDR3 length: 13 amino acids. The V and J ends lost 2 bases and 5 bases respectively, with 7 bases between them. Here the CDR3 reads CASSYEDYQPQHF. The CDR3 nucleotides are TGTGCCAGCAGTTACGAGGACTATCAGCCCCAGCATTTT.

The gene calls are TRBV5-4 and TRBJ2-7; 7 bases match TRBD1. V shed 1 base and J 5 bases; nucleotides not matched to a gene: 9. CDR3 length: 15 amino acids. CDR1 is SGHNT and CDR2 is YYREEE in the germline V gene (reference sequence). The CDR3, as DNA: TGTGCCAGCAGCTTGTCGGGTCGGGACAGCAACGAGCAGTACTTC. Amino acids: CASSLSGRDSNEQYF.

The chain recombines TRBV28 with TRBJ2-5; 11 positions agree with TRBD2. The CDR3 contains 14 residues. The germline gives CDR1 MDHEN, CDR2 SYDVKM. J lost 3 bases, V lost 5 bases, and 2 bases had no gene match. Here the CDR3 reads CASSGSGGEETQYF. In DNA, the CDR3 is TGTGCCAGCAGTGGTAGCGGGGGGGAAGAGACCCAGTACTTC.

The chain has TRBV3-1 (or the pseudogene TRBV3-2) and TRBJ1-2; no firm D call. The CDR3 spans 13 residues. V shed 4 bases and J shed 8 bases, with 14 bases lying between them. The germline CDR1 and CDR2 sequences are LGHDT and YNNKEL (reference sequence). The CDR3 sequence is CASSLIVGRGYTF. The CDR3 DNA follows: TGTGCCAGCAGCCTAATTGTCGGGAGGGGCTACACCTTC.

The rearrangement uses TRBV24-1 and TRBJ1-2, with 8 bases identical to TRBD1. The CDR3 extends over 17 amino acids. Trimming took 2 bases from V and 4 from J; bases not matched to a gene: 11. Germline V lookup: CDR1 KGHDR, CDR2 SFDVKD. The DNA of the CDR3 is TGTGCCACCAGTGATTCGACTATGACAGGGGCCCGCTATGGCTACACCTTC. The encoded protein is CATSDSTMTGARYGYTF.

CDR3 residues: CASSPTNYNSPLHF. The CDR3 DNA sequence: TGTGCCAGCAGCCCAACTAATTATAATTCACCCCTCCACTTT. The chain is built from TRBV4-2 and TRBJ1-6; the D is unclear. Germline V CDR1 and CDR2: LGHNA, YNFKEQ. CDR3 length: 14 amino acids. Trimming shortened V by 4 bases and J by 4 bases, and 8 bases separated the two germline ends.

The chain has TRBV18 and TRBJ1-1; TRBD1 matches at 9 bases. Germline V gene sequence: CDR1 KGHSH, CDR2 LQKENI. The CDR3 has 15 amino acids. The V gene end was trimmed by 1 base and the J gene end by 5 bases; junction bases not matched to a gene: 5. CDR3 coding DNA: TGTGCCAGCTCACCACAGGGACAGGGTGGGACTGAAGCTTTCTTT. Translated, it gives CASSPQGQGGTEAFF.

The chain joins TRBV7-6 to TRBJ1-2; 7 bases line up with TRBD1. Germline lookup yields CDR1 SGHVS and CDR2 FNYEAQ. Trimming removed 0 bases from V and 4 bases from J; junction bases left unmatched: 5. The CDR3 contains 15 residues. The CDR3 DNA follows: TGTGCCAGCAGCTTAGCCGGGGGACAGCGCTATGGCTACACCTTC. Protein sequence: CASSLAGGQRYGYTF.

This clone has just a few counts. V and J are TRBV18 and TRBJ1-1, with 8 bases fitting TRBD1. From germline, CDR1 is KGHSH and CDR2 LQKENI. The CDR3 is 16 amino acids. J lost 1 base, V lost 7 bases, and 11 bases had no gene match. For the CDR3, the DNA is TGTGCCAGCTGGGACCGACAGGGGAAAACGAACACTGAAGCTTTCTTT. This encodes CASWDRQGKTNTEAFF.